The next 25 T cell receptor beta chains were all read from a single sample in a study of control samples from healthy donors and cancer patients. Using immunoSEQ multiplex PCR, the repertoire was profiled, and TCRdb retains in-frame clones only, with some absent. The sample lists around 250,000 clones; about four fifths were seen once. The sequenced material came from PBMCs. The source of these receptors is a woman aged 60-75 years with lung cancer.

This clone has only one observation. The chain employs TRBV5-1 and TRBJ2-2; 7 nucleotides match TRBD2. J was trimmed by 4 bases and V by 4 bases; bases with no gene match: 10. Germline CDR1 and CDR2: SGHRS and YFSETQ. CDR3 length equals 16 residues. The CDR3 loop reads CASSPDGGRSTGELFF. CDR3 sequence (DNA): TGCGCCAGCAGCCCCGATGGCGGGAGAAGCACCGGGGAGCTGTTTTTT.

The rearrangement links TRBV2 to TRBJ2-5, with TRBD2 identical over 7 bases. J was trimmed by 4 bases and V by 8 bases; bases with no gene match: 13. The V gene's germline CDR1 is SNHLY and CDR2 FYNNEI. The CDR3 contains 15 residues. CDR3 amino acids: CASGRGGVSRETQYF. CDR3 DNA sequence: TGTGCCAGCGGAAGGGGAGGGGTATCAAGAGAGACCCAGTACTTC.

The chain employs TRBV24-1 and TRBJ1-2, with D unresolved. Germline V CDR1 and CDR2: KGHDR, SFDVKD. The V gene lost 4 bases and the J gene lost 5 bases, with 7 bases spanning the gap. The CDR3 runs 12 residues. For the CDR3, the DNA is TGTGCCACCAGTGACGAAGGATATGGCTACACCTTC. Encoded protein: CATSDEGYGYTF.

The chain employs TRBV2 and TRBJ2-1, with 11 bases aligning to TRBD2. Trimming took 5 bases from V and 6 from J; bases not matched to a gene: 3. From germline, CDR1 is SNHLY and CDR2 FYNNEI. The CDR3 covers 14 residues. CDR3 DNA sequence: TGTGCCAGCAGTTCCACTAGCGGGGGCAATGAGCAGTTCTTC. Translating gives CASSSTSGGNEQFF.

The gene calls are TRBV19 and TRBJ1-6, with TRBD1 matching over 8 bases. The CDR3 covers 15 residues. Germline assignment: CDR1 LNHDA and CDR2 SQIVND (reference sequence). V lost 6 bases to trimming and J lost 2 bases; unmatched junction nucleotides: 3. In DNA form, the CDR3 reads TGTGCCAGTAGGAAACAGGGGGCCTATAATTCACCCCTCCACTTT. Encoded protein: CASRKQGAYNSPLHF.

The chain carries TRBV19 and TRBJ2-1, with TRBD1 matching 11 bases. The CDR3 length is 17 residues. The V gene's germline CDR1 is LNHDA and CDR2 SQIVND (reference sequence). V gave up 0 bases and J gave up 7 bases; unmatched junction bases: 8. This chain's CDR3 is CASSIDPDRGRVNEQFF. Written as DNA, the CDR3 is TGTGCCAGTAGTATAGATCCGGACAGGGGGCGCGTAAATGAGCAGTTCTTC.

The V gene is TRBV5-1, the J gene TRBJ2-1, with 8 nucleotides matching TRBD1. V dropped 4 bases and J dropped 1; count of bases not matched to a gene: 4. The CDR3 length is 15 residues. Germline CDR1 SGHRS, CDR2 YFSETQ. CDR3 in amino acids: CASSPGTGSYNEQFF. CDR3 coding DNA: TGCGCCAGCAGCCCGGGGACAGGTTCCTACAATGAGCAGTTCTTC. Full variable domain (outside the CDR3, taken from reference TRBV5-1 and TRBJ2-1): KAGVTQTPRYLIKTRGQQVTLSCSPISGHRSVSWYQQTPGQGLQFLFEYFSETQRNKGNFPGRFSGRQFSNSRSEMNVSTLELGDSALYLCASSPGTGSYNEQFFGPGTRLTVL.

V is TRBV3-1 (or the pseudogene TRBV3-2) and J is TRBJ1-5; D unresolved. CDR1 is LGHDT, CDR2 YNNKEL, per germline (reference sequence). With 0 bases removed from V and 6 bases from J, the gap between germline ends came to 9 bases. The CDR3 has 14 amino acids. CDR3 in DNA: TGTGCCAGCAGCCAAGAGGGAGGAAGTCAGCCCCAGCATTTT. Residues: CASSQEGGSQPQHF.

This clone showed up just a few times. The chain carries TRBV24-1 and TRBJ2-1; 7 bases map to TRBD2. Germline V gene lookup returns CDR1 KGHDR and CDR2 SFDVKD. This CDR3 has 16 residues. V shed 4 bases, J shed 3 bases, and the junction held 8 bases outside the gene matches. This CDR3 reads CATSDRRAGDYNEQFF. CDR3 coding DNA: TGTGCCACCAGTGACCGCCGGGCGGGGGACTACAATGAGCAGTTCTTC.

V usage is TRBV28 and J usage is TRBJ1-3; D remains unclear. There are 13 residues in the CDR3. Trimming took off 7 bases at V and 4 bases at J, with 11 bases between the two ends. The V gene's germline CDR1 is MDHEN and CDR2 SYDVKM. CDR3 sequence reads: CASTFGHGNTIYF. CDR3 in DNA: TGTGCCAGCACCTTTGGCCACGGAAACACCATATATTTT. Using reference TRBV28 and TRBJ1-3 for the parts outside the CDR3, the full variable domain is DVKVTQSSRYLVKRTGEKVFLECVQDMDHENMFWYRQDPGLGLRLIYFSYDVKMKEKGDIPEGYSVSREKKERFSLILESASTNQTSMYLCASTFGHGNTIYFGEGSWLTVV.

J is TRBJ1-4 and V is TRBV2, with no clear D. This CDR3 has 13 amino acids. Germline V gene data show CDR1 as SNHLY and CDR2 as FYNNEI. V lost 7 bases and J lost 2, with 8 bases in between. The CDR3 is CASIGGTNEKLFF. The CDR3 DNA is TGTGCCAGCATAGGCGGTACTAATGAAAAACTGTTTTTT.

V usage is TRBV10-3 and J usage is TRBJ2-6, with D uncertain. The length of the CDR3 is 14 residues. Germline V gives CDR1 ENHRY, CDR2 SYGVKD. V lost 9 bases, J lost 1 base, and 10 bases lay in between. In DNA form, the CDR3 reads TGTGCCATTTCCGTGGATTCTGGGGCCAACGTCCTGACTTTC. Its protein is CAISVDSGANVLTF.

This clone was recorded only once. This chain joins TRBV10-3 and TRBJ2-7; tentative D call: TRBD1 (5 bases). The CDR3 contains 14 residues. CDR1 ENHRY and CDR2 SYGVKD come from the germline V gene. Between the trimmed V and J ends, which lost 4 bases and 1 base, there was a span of 11 bases. The CDR3 region has the DNA TGTGCCATCAGTGTATCGACAGCGTCCTACGAGCAGTACTTC. It specifies CAISVSTASYEQYF.

The V call is TRBV6-4, the J call TRBJ1-1; 7 bases match TRBD1. The CDR3 is 14 residues long. V was clipped by 7 bases and J by 0 bases; unmatched bases: 5. Germline V gene sequence: CDR1 MRHNA, CDR2 SNTAGT. The CDR3 DNA reads TGTGCCAGCAAAGGACAGGCCTTGAACACTGAAGCTTTCTTT. Protein product: CASKGQALNTEAFF.

The chain couples TRBV25-1 to TRBJ2-7; the match to TRBD2 covers 10 bases. Looked up from germline, CDR1 is MGHDK and CDR2 is SYGVNS. The V gene end was trimmed by 1 base and the J gene end by 0 bases; junction bases not matched to a gene: 6. This CDR3 has 17 residues. The CDR3 protein is CASSESSGRGGSYEQYF. The CDR3 region has the DNA TGTGCCAGCAGTGAATCTAGCGGGAGAGGAGGCTCCTACGAGCAGTACTTC.

The chain links TRBV11-2 to TRBJ1-6; a weak D match, TRBD1 (6 bases). CDR1 SGHAT and CDR2 FQNNGV come from the germline V gene. V lost 0 bases to trimming and J lost 3 bases, with 18 bases between them. The CDR3 is made up of 19 amino acids. The CDR3 sequence is CASSLEGAGSPFYNSPLHF. The CDR3 DNA is TGTGCCAGCAGCTTAGAGGGGGCAGGCAGCCCTTTCTATAATTCACCCCTCCACTTT.

The rearrangement uses TRBV12-3 or TRBV12-4 and TRBJ1-6; no reliable D call. V lost 1 base and J 7 bases, leaving 5 bases between the germline ends. The CDR3 sequence is 13 residues long. In nucleotides, the CDR3 is TGTGCCAGCAGTTTAGGGGAGAATTCACCCCTCCACTTT. Amino acid sequence: CASSLGENSPLHF.

With regard to this clone: A much more abundant neighbour one base away suggests this may be a read error. CDR3 DNA: TGTGCCAGCAGCCGGTACCAAGAGACCCAGTACTTC. It translates to CASSRYQETQYF. This chain uses TRBV13 with TRBJ2-5; no clear D. Trimming took off 5 bases at V and 0 bases at J, with 4 bases between the two ends. This CDR3 comprises 12 residues. Germline CDR1 is PRHDT and CDR2 is FYEKMQ (reference sequence).

This chain joins TRBV6-5 and TRBJ1-1, with a weak D call TRBD1 (5 bases). V was shortened by 0 bases and J by 1 base, with 12 bases between the two germline ends. From germline, CDR1 is MNHEY and CDR2 SVGAGI. This CDR3 spans 16 amino acids. CDR3 DNA sequence: TGTGCCAGCAGTTACTCGTCGGGACCGAGGAACACTGAAGCTTTCTTT. This sequence encodes CASSYSSGPRNTEAFF.

This clone was detected only a few times. This sequence joins TRBV11-2 and TRBJ2-1; 13 bases line up with TRBD2. Germline values: CDR1 SGHAT, CDR2 FQNNGV. After removal of 5 bases from V and 5 bases from J, the junction contained 6 bases not matched to a gene. The CDR3 is made up of 16 amino acids. The CDR3 DNA reads as TGTGCCAGCAGCAGACTCGGGACTAGCGGGAACAATGAGCAGTTCTTC. Translated: CASSRLGTSGNNEQFF.

The gene calls are TRBV4-1 and TRBJ1-2; a weak D match, TRBD1 (5 bases). Germline V lookup: CDR1 MGHRA, CDR2 YSYEKL. V was clipped by 6 bases and J by 4 bases, with 18 bases between them. The length of the CDR3 is 15 residues. The CDR3 loop is CASSPDTRAGYGYTF. The CDR3 bases are TGCGCCAGCAGTCCGGACACAAGGGCCGGCTATGGCTACACCTTC.

This rearrangement joins TRBV5-1 to TRBJ2-7; weak D call: TRBD1 (7 bases). Trimming stripped 0 bases from V and 1 base from J, with 14 bases between. The CDR3 runs 16 residues. The germline CDR1 and CDR2 sequences are SGHRS and YFSETQ. Written as DNA, the CDR3 is TGCGCCAGCAGCTTGGCCCCAGGGGGAGGTTCCTACGAGCAGTACTTC. Translating it yields CASSLAPGGGSYEQYF. Looking up the rest from reference TRBV5-1 and TRBJ2-7 gives the full variable domain: KAGVTQTPRYLIKTRGQQVTLSCSPISGHRSVSWYQQTPGQGLQFLFEYFSETQRNKGNFPGRFSGRQFSNSRSEMNVSTLELGDSALYLCASSLAPGGGSYEQYFGPGTRLTVT.

The chain couples TRBV9 to TRBJ1-6; D may be TRBD1 (6 bases). Germline V gene lookup returns CDR1 SGDLS and CDR2 YYNGEE. The V and J ends lost 1 base and 5 bases respectively, with 10 bases between them. CDR3 size: 15 residues. CDR3 nucleotide sequence: TGTGCCAGCAGCGTAACAGGGTGGGATAATTCACCCCTCCACTTT. Protein: CASSVTGWDNSPLHF.

Comment on this clone: The identical CDR3 is also encoded by other nucleotide sequences in the sample. The V and J genes are TRBV3-1 (or the pseudogene TRBV3-2) and TRBJ2-3, with D possibly being TRBD1 or TRBD2 (6 bases each). Trimming removed 1 base at V and 4 bases at J, with 9 bases between. Germline V lookup: CDR1 LGHDT, CDR2 YNNKEL (reference sequence). The CDR3 contains 14 residues. CDR3 loop: CASSQGGAADTQYF. CDR3 DNA: TGTGCCAGCAGCCAAGGGGGGGCGGCAGATACGCAGTATTTT.

The gene calls are TRBV29-1 and TRBJ2-3; maybe TRBD2 (6 bases). Trimming took 8 bases from V and 3 from J, leaving 15 bases between them. Germline V CDR1 and CDR2: SQVTM, ANQGSEA. This CDR3 is built from 13 residues. The CDR3 region is CSLVSGRTDTQYF. For the CDR3, the DNA is TGCAGCTTGGTGTCAGGGAGGACAGATACGCAGTATTTT.